This T cell receptor (beta chain) is drawn from a study of blood T cell repertoires in COVID-19. Produced via immunoSEQ multiplex PCR; TCRdb's table is partial and in-frame only. The sample has around 360,000 clones, roughly 86% seen once; the top ten hold 10%. The V end lost 4 bases, the J end lost 1 base, and 10 bases lay between the germline ends. CDR1 is GTSNPN and CDR2 is SVGIG in the germline V gene (reference sequence). The CDR3 covers 14 residues. The specimen was peripheral blood. The chain combines TRBV30 with TRBJ1-4; D is ambiguous. The clonotype comes from a woman younger than 45 with COVID-19, enrolled during active disease. The CDR3 nucleotides read TGTGCCTGGAACGCAGGCCAAACTAATGAAAAACTGTTTTTT. It is translated as CAWNAGQTNEKLFF.